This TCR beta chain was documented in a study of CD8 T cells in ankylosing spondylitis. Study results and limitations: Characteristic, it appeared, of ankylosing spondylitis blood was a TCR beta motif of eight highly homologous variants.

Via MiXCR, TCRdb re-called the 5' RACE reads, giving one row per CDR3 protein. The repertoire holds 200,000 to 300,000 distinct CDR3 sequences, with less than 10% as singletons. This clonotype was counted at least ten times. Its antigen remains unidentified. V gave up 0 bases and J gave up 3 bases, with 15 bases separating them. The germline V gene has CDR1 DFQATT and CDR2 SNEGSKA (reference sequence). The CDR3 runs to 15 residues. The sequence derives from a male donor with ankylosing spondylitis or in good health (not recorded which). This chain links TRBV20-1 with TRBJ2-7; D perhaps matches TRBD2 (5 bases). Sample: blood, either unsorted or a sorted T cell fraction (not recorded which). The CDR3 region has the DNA TGCAGTGCTAGAGATCCCAACGGGATAGGCTACGAGCAGTACTTC. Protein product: CSARDPNGIGYEQYF.